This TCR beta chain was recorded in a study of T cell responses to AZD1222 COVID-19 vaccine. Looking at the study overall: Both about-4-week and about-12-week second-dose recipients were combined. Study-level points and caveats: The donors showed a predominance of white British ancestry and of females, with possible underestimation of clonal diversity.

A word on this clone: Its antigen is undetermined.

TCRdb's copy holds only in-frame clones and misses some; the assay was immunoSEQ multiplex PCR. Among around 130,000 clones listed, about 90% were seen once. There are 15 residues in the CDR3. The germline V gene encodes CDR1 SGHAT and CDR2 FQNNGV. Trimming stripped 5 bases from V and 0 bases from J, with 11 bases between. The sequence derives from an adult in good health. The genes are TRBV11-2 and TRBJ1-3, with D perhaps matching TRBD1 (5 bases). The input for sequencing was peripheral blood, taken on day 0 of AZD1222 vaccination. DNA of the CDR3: TGTGCCAGCAGCAGAGGGACCGGCTCTGGAAACACCATATATTTT. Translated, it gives CASSRGTGSGNTIYF.